This T cell receptor beta chain was sequenced for a study of beta chain features in type 1 diabetes. The CDR3 has 15 residues. Germline CDR1 SGHTA, CDR2 FQGNSA. V shed 5 bases, J shed 2 bases, and the junction held 8 bases outside the gene matches. Reverse transcribing all isolated RNA meant expressed TCRB transcripts were sequenced. Using immunoSEQ multiplex PCR, the repertoire was profiled, and TCRdb retains in-frame clones only, with some absent. The table shows about 900,000 clones, with about a sixth occurring only once. In this sample, this clone turned up a few times. What was sequenced was naive CD4+ T cells from blood. The V and J genes are TRBV7-2 and TRBJ1-2, with TRBD1 matching 7 bases. The sequence derives from a young woman in good health. CDR3: CASSPRQGYNYGYTF. The CDR3 DNA reads TGTGCCAGCAGCCCTCGACAGGGATACAACTATGGCTACACCTTC.